These T cell receptor beta chains were read from a single sample in a study of cytomegalovirus exposure and HLA in healthy donors. Generated by immunoSEQ multiplex PCR, the TCRdb table keeps only in-frame clones and is missing some. The data hold roughly 93,000 clones, with about 74% observed a single time. What was sequenced was PBMCs. These receptors were taken from a male donor in good health and CMV-seronegative. The CDR3 runs from the conserved cysteine through the conserved F or W. A D gene is named only where the DNA matches it firmly. Clone size appears in some rows only: once, few, many, or a class for an expanded clone.

CDR3nt,CDR3aa,v_gene,j_gene,d_gene,abundance
TGCGCCAGCAGCCAATACCCACTAGCCCGAAGCACAGATACGCAGTATTTT,CASSQYPLARSTDTQYF,TRBV4-1,TRBJ2-3,.,.
TGTGCCAGCAGCTTGGCGGGGGGTGGCACAGATACGCAGTATTTT,CASSLAGGGTDTQYF,TRBV5-4,TRBJ2-3,TRBD2,few
TGTGCCAGCAGTCGGACTTCGGCGGGGGCCTACGAGCAGTACTTC,CASSRTSAGAYEQYF,TRBV6-5,TRBJ2-7,TRBD2,.
TGCAGCGTTGCAGGGACAGGGGGCCAGCCCCAGCATTTT,CSVAGTGGQPQHF,TRBV29-1,TRBJ1-5,TRBD1,once
TGCGCCAGCAGCCAGCTATCGGGACAGGGGAATTACAATGAGCAGTTCTTC,CASSQLSGQGNYNEQFF,TRBV4-3,TRBJ2-1,TRBD1,.
TGTGCCAGCTCACAACTCCCTCAAGAGGGTGGCTACACCTTC,CASSQLPQEGGYTF,TRBV18,TRBJ1-2,.,.
TGTGCCAGTAGTTCGTCCAGGGGAATAGAAGAGACCCAGTACTTC,CASSSSRGIEETQYF,TRBV19,TRBJ2-5,.,.
TGCGCCAGCAGCCATTCCCTAAGGGATTCCCCCGGGGATGAGCAGTTCTTC,CASSHSLRDSPGDEQFF,TRBV4-1,TRBJ2-1,.,.
TGTGCCAGCAGTTACGGGACAGGGCCTGGAAACACCATATATTTT,CASSYGTGPGNTIYF,TRBV6-5,TRBJ1-3,TRBD1,few
TGTGCCAGCACCCAGGACAGGGTAACCTATGGCTACACCTTC,CASTQDRVTYGYTF,TRBV6-5,TRBJ1-2,TRBD1,.
TGTGCCAGCAGTTTCCCCCATCAGGGGGCTACTCCAGGCTACACCTTC,CASSFPHQGATPGYTF,TRBV28,TRBJ1-2,TRBD1,.
TGTGCCAGCAGTGCGCAGGAGAACACTGAAGCTTTCTTT,CASSAQENTEAFF,TRBV6-4,TRBJ1-1,.,.
TGTGCCAGCAGTTTAGTGGGGGGGCTGGATGGCTACACCTTC,CASSLVGGLDGYTF,TRBV27,TRBJ1-2,.,.
TGCGCCAGCAGCTTCTCCGGGACAGAGAATCAGCCCCAGCATTTT,CASSFSGTENQPQHF,TRBV5-1,TRBJ1-5,TRBD1,.
TGCGCCAGCAGCCAAGATAAGCGGGGGGGGCACAATGAGCAGTTCTTC,CASSQDKRGGHNEQFF,TRBV4-3,TRBJ2-1,TRBD2,.
TGTGCCAGCAGTTACAGGGGGCACAACTATGGCTACACCTTC,CASSYRGHNYGYTF,TRBV6-5,TRBJ1-2,TRBD1,.
TGTGCCAGCAGCCCGTACGGACTAGCGGGAGGACCGAACACCGGGGAGCTGTTTTTT,CASSPYGLAGGPNTGELFF,TRBV13,TRBJ2-2,TRBD2,once
TGCGCCAGCAGCTTGGCCCGAGAGACCCAGTACTTC,CASSLARETQYF,TRBV5-1,TRBJ2-5,.,.
TGTGCCAGCTCACCCCTACAGGACACTGAAGCTTTCTTT,CASSPLQDTEAFF,TRBV18,TRBJ1-1,.,.
TGCAGCGTTGAAGAGCTAGTGGGCGGGGGACGCAATGAGCAGTTCTTC,CSVEELVGGGRNEQFF,TRBV29-1,TRBJ2-1,TRBD2,once
TGTGCCAGTAGTATACAGGGGAACACTGAAGCTTTCTTT,CASSIQGNTEAFF,TRBV19,TRBJ1-1,.,.
TGTGCCAGCAGCTTGATGGGACAAAGTCTCCAAGAGACCCAGTACTTC,CASSLMGQSLQETQYF,TRBV5-4,TRBJ2-5,.,few
TGTGCCAGCAGTTTATTGGCCGCTAGCGGACCTTACGAGCAGTACTTC,CASSLLAASGPYEQYF,TRBV27,TRBJ2-7,TRBD2,.
TGTGCCAGCAGCCCGGACAGGGGGCTTGAAGCTTTCTTT,CASSPDRGLEAFF,TRBV11-2,TRBJ1-1,TRBD1,.
TGTGCCAGCAGTTACGGTTCAGGCCCCAACACTGAAGCTTTCTTT,CASSYGSGPNTEAFF,TRBV6-5,TRBJ1-1,.,few
TGTGCCTGGAGTTGGGAGGAGAATGAAAAACTGTTTTTT,CAWSWEENEKLFF,TRBV30,TRBJ1-4,.,few
TGTGCCAGTAGTATGGTCCGGCAGGGTGGGCAAGAGACCCAGTACTTC,CASSMVRQGGQETQYF,TRBV19,TRBJ2-5,.,.
TGCGCCAGCAGCTTAGTACAGGGGCCCACAGATACGCAGTATTTT,CASSLVQGPTDTQYF,TRBV5-1,TRBJ2-3,TRBD1,.
TGTGCCAGCAGCCCGGACCTAGGACAGCGGAAGAGACAACTGTTTTTT,CASSPDLGQRKRQLFF,TRBV11-2,TRBJ1-4,.,.